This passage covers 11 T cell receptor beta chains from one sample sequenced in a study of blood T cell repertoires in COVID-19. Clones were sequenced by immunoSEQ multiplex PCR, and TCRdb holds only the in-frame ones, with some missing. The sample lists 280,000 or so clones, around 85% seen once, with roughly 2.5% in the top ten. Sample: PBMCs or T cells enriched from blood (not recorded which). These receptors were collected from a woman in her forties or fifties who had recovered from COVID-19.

In nucleotides, the CDR3 is TGTGCCAGCTCACTTAGACCTCCGGGACAGGGAAATTACGAGCAGTACTTC. Its translation: CASSLRPPGQGNYEQYF. The chain joins TRBV18 to TRBJ2-7; 9 positions match TRBD1. Germline CDR1 KGHSH, CDR2 LQKENI. Germline trimming cut 4 bases from V and 4 bases from J; bases unmatched to any gene: 14. CDR3 length: 17 residues.

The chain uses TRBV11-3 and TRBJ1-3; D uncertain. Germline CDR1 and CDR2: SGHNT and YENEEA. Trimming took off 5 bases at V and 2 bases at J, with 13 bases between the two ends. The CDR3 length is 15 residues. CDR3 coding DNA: TGTGCCAGCAGCACCGACGGAGGAGCTGGAAACACCATATATTTT. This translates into CASSTDGGAGNTIYF.

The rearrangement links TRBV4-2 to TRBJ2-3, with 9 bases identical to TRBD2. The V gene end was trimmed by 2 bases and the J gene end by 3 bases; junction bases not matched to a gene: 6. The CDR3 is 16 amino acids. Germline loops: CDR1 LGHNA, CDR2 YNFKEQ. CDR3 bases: TGTGCCAGCAGCCAAAAAGTAGCGGGAGAAACAGATACGCAGTATTTT. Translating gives CASSQKVAGETDTQYF.

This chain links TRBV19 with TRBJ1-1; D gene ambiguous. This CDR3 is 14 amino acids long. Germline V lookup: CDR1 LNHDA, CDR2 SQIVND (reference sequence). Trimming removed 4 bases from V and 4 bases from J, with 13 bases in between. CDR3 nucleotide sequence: TGTGCCAGTAGTAGGATCGAGGGAGCCACTGAAGCTTTCTTT. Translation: CASSRIEGATEAFF.

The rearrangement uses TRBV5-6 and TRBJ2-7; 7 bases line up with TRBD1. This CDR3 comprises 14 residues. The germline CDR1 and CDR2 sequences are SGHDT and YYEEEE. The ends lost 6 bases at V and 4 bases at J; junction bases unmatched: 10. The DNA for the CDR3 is TGTGCCAGCACCTATGGGACAGTGTCGTACGAGCAGTACTTC. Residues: CASTYGTVSYEQYF. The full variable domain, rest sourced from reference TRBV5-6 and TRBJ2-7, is DAGVTQSPTHLIKTRGQQVTLRCSPKSGHDTVSWYQQALGQGPQFIFQYYEEEERQRGNFPDRFSGHQFPNYSSELNVNALLLGDSALYLCASTYGTVSYEQYFGPGTRLTVT.

The CDR3 reads CASSPGPSGGADEQFF. The CDR3 DNA is TGTGCCAGCAGCCCCGGGCCTAGCGGGGGGGCCGATGAGCAGTTCTTC. This chain connects TRBV5-4 to TRBJ2-1, with TRBD2 identical over 12 bases. Germline V gene sequence: CDR1 SGHNT, CDR2 YYREEE (reference sequence). With 4 bases clipped from V and 8 bases from J, the junction kept 10 bases outside the gene matches. CDR3 size: 16 residues.

The CDR3: CATSRDAGRWSLNEKLFF. Written as DNA, the CDR3 is TGTGCCACCAGCAGAGATGCGGGGAGGTGGTCCCTTAATGAAAAACTGTTTTTT. The chain is built from TRBV15 and TRBJ1-4; the D is unclear. The CDR3 is made up of 18 amino acids. Germline V lookup: CDR1 LNHNV, CDR2 YYDKDF (reference sequence). The V and J ends lost 0 bases and 4 bases respectively, with 18 bases between them.

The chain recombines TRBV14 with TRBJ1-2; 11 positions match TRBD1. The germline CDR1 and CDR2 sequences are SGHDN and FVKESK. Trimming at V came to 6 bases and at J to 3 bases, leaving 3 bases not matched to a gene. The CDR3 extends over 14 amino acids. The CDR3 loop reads CASSRDRGYYGYTF. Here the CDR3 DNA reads TGTGCCAGCAGTCGGGACAGGGGGTACTATGGCTACACCTTC.

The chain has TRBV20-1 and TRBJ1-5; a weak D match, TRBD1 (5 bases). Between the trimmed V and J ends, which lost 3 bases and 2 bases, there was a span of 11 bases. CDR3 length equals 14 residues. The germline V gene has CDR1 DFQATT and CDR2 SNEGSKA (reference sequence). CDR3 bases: TGCAGTGCTAGTCCGGGGGGGGGCAATCAGCCCCAGCATTTT. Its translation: CSASPGGGNQPQHF.

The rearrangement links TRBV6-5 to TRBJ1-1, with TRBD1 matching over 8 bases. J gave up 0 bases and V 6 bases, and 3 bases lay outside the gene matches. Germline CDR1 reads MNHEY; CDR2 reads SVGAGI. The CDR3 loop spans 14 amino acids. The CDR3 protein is CASSKDRVNTEAFF. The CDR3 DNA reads TGTGCCAGCAGCAAGGACAGGGTGAACACTGAAGCTTTCTTT.

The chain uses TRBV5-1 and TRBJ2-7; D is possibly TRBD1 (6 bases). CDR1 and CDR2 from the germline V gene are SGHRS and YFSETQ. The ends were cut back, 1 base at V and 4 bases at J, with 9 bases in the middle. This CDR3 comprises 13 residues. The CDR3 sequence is CASSLTGQYEQYF. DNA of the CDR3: TGCGCCAGCAGCTTGACAGGGCAATACGAGCAGTACTTC.